By sample fraction, the clone carrying this TCR beta chain is medium-sized (0.01 to 0.1%). This record comes from a study of metastatic and nonmetastatic thyroid tumors. This CDR3 is 13 amino acids long. The germline V gene encodes CDR1 MNHEY and CDR2 SVGEGT. Between the trimmed V and J ends, which lost 1 base and 8 bases, there was a span of 11 bases. TCRdb re-called clones from the PCR reads using MiXCR. The sample has around 10,000 clones; approximately 31% are singletons. Each patient came to thyroid surgery without any prior treatment (of any kind). This receptor was obtained from a female donor with papillary thyroid cancer or a benign thyroid nodule (not recorded which). Some clones in this sample may be carry-over from other donors' samples. The rearrangement links TRBV6-2 or TRBV6-3 to TRBJ1-2; D perhaps matches TRBD1 (5 bases). Sequenced input: adjacent normal tissue. The CDR3 DNA reads as TGTGCCAGCAGTTACTTCAGGGTTCACGGCTACACCTTC. Translating it yields CASSYFRVHGYTF.